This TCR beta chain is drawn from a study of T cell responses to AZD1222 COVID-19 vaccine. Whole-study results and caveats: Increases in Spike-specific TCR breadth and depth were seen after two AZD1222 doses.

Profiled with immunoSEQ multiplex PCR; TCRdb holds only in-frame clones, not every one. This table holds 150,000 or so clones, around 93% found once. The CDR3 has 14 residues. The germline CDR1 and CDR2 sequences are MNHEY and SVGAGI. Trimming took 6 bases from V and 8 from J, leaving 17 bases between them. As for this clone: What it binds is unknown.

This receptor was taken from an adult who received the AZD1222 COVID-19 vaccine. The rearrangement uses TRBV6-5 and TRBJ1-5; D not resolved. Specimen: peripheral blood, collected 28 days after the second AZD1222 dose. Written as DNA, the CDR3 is TGTGCCAGCAGCCTCGGACGGGCGCATGAGCCCCAGCATTTT. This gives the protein CASSLGRAHEPQHF.